This TCR beta chain emerged from a study of cytomegalovirus exposure and HLA in healthy donors. Study summary: From some 190 million T cells, an earlier analysis saw 90 million to 130 million unique TCR beta sequences. General observations from the study: Later analysis placed DRB1 highest and HLA-C lowest in TCR association rates, which differed by HLA locus. No immune exposure information besides CMV serostatus was available. Owing to their indistinguishability, certain V segments, notably TRBV6-2 and TRBV6-3, were excluded.

Both 60 Vbeta primers and 13 Jbeta primers went into the PCR. Method: immunoSEQ multiplex PCR; TCRdb's copy keeps in-frame clones and lacks some. The profile shows 90,000 or so clones, approximately 70% of them singletons. About this clone: Its antigen is unknown.

This CDR3 comprises 19 residues. The source material was PBMCs. The clonotype comes from a woman in her forties or fifties in good health and CMV-seropositive. The chain couples TRBV12-2 to TRBJ2-6; the table names TRBD2, a call not compared with the DNA. TRBV12-2 is described as a pseudogene. For the CDR3, the DNA is TGTGCAAGTCGCTCCACAGAGGGGGGGAATGCTACTGGGGCCAACGTCCTGACTTTC. Encoded protein: CASRSTEGGNATGANVLTF.